Shown below are 19 T cell receptor beta chains from a single sample sequenced in a study of identical twins. In TCRdb, the 5' RACE reads were re-called with MiXCR into one record per CDR3 protein. The table has under 900,000 distinct CDR3 sequences, 18% seen once. The same sample was also used in a study of T cells expressing NK-cell markers.

Sequencing was performed on PBMCs. All receptors derive from a young woman in good health.

This sequence joins TRBV7-8 and TRBJ2-2, with 9 positions matching TRBD1. Germline V gives CDR1 SGHVS, CDR2 FQNEAQ. J was trimmed by 7 bases and V by 3 bases; bases with no gene match: 9. The CDR3 extends over 16 amino acids. CDR3 sequence reads: CASSLYHRGPNGELFF. Written as DNA, the CDR3 is TGTGCCAGCAGCTTGTATCACAGGGGGCCCAACGGGGAGCTGTTTTTT.

The chain is built from TRBV11-2 and TRBJ2-3, with 9 bases matching TRBD2. Germline-derived CDR1 and CDR2 are SGHAT and FQNNGV. V lost 3 bases, J lost 3 bases, and 4 bases stayed unmatched. This CDR3 comprises 15 residues. The CDR3 region is CASSLLTSGTDTQYF. DNA for the CDR3: TGTGCCAGCAGCTTGCTAACTAGCGGGACAGATACGCAGTATTTT.

The V call is TRBV12-3 or TRBV12-4, the J call TRBJ1-1; 9 positions match TRBD1. V lost 6 bases and J lost 8; bases outside the gene matches: 16. The CDR3 contains 16 residues. DNA for the CDR3: TGTGCCAGCAGCATTTTATCCCCGGGACAGGGATCGGAAGCTTTCTTT. Its translation: CASSILSPGQGSEAFF.

The sample holds many counts of this clonotype. The CDR3 protein is CASSFAYNEQFF. The CDR3 region has the DNA TGTGCCAGCAGTTTCGCCTACAATGAGCAGTTCTTC. The chain employs TRBV12-3 or TRBV12-4 and TRBJ2-1, with D hard to call. This CDR3 is built from 12 residues. The V gene lost 3 bases and the J gene lost 2 bases, with 2 bases spanning the gap.

The V call is TRBV12-3 or TRBV12-4, the J call TRBJ2-5; 8 bases align to TRBD2. V was pared by 6 bases and J by 4 bases, with 10 bases of the junction left unmatched. The CDR3 consists of 15 residues. CDR3 coding DNA: TGTGCCAGCAGCCGAACCGGGGGGGTACGAGAGACCCAGTACTTC. This translates into CASSRTGGVRETQYF.

This clonotype showed up just a few times. V is TRBV7-9 and J is TRBJ2-7, with TRBD2 matching 7 bases. Germline V CDR1 and CDR2: SEHNR, FQNEAQ (reference sequence). Trimming at V came to 5 bases and at J to 2 bases, leaving 9 bases not matched to a gene. CDR3 size: 15 residues. The CDR3 region has the DNA TGTGCCAGCAGCCCTTTAGGTGCGGGGGCCTACGAGCAGTACTTC. Residues: CASSPLGAGAYEQYF.

This clonotype was seen a single time. This sequence joins TRBV18 and TRBJ2-7, with D hard to call. CDR3 size: 16 residues. V lost 2 bases, J lost 1 base, and 15 bases lay in between. The germline V gene encodes CDR1 KGHSH and CDR2 LQKENI. CDR3 in DNA: TGTGCCAGCTCACCATGGGGTGAAGGAGAGTCCTACGAGCAGTACTTC. It translates to CASSPWGEGESYEQYF.

The chain joins TRBV12-3 or TRBV12-4 to TRBJ2-7; 11 nucleotides align to TRBD2. The J segment lost 0 bases and the V segment lost 2 bases, leaving 3 bases of the junction unmatched. This CDR3 region has 16 residues. Here the CDR3 DNA reads TGTGCCAGCAGTTTAACTAGCGGGAGCCCCTCCTACGAGCAGTACTTC. Translation: CASSLTSGSPSYEQYF.

This clonotype appeared a few times. The rearrangement uses TRBV7-6 and TRBJ1-4, with D uncertain. CDR3 length: 15 residues. Germline lookup yields CDR1 SGHVS and CDR2 FNYEAQ. Trimming shortened V by 1 base and J by 3 bases, and 9 bases separated the two germline ends. The CDR3 DNA follows: TGTGCCAGCAGCTTAGGCGCCCAGCCTAATGAAAAACTGTTTTTT. The encoded protein is CASSLGAQPNEKLFF. The whole variable domain, remainder taken from reference TRBV7-6 and TRBJ1-4, is GAGVSQSPRYKVTKRGQDVALRCDPISGHVSLYWYRQALGQGPEFLTYFNYEAQQDKSGLPNDRFSAERPEGSISTLTIQRTEQRDSAMYRCASSLGAQPNEKLFFGSGTQLSVL.

The chain recombines TRBV20-1 with TRBJ2-7; tentative D call: TRBD2 (6 bases). This CDR3 has 14 amino acids. Trimming removed 4 bases at V and 2 bases at J, with 15 bases between. Per the germline V gene, CDR1 is DFQATT and CDR2 is SNEGSKA (reference sequence). Here the CDR3 reads CSANPAGPTYEQYF. The CDR3 nucleotides read TGCAGTGCTAACCCCGCGGGACCCACCTACGAGCAGTACTTC.

The rearrangement uses TRBV6-2 or TRBV6-3 and TRBJ2-7; no firm D call. Germline V gives CDR1 MNHEY, CDR2 SVGEGT. The CDR3 spans 15 residues. V was cut by 8 bases and J by 3 bases, with 20 bases left in between. CDR3 region: CASGRVEPNSYEQYF. The CDR3 DNA follows: TGTGCCAGCGGTAGGGTGGAACCTAATAGCTACGAGCAGTACTTC.

Points on this clonotype: The junction shows a germline mismatch at one end, possibly a read error. V is TRBV20-1 and J is TRBJ1-5; D gene ambiguous. In germline, CDR1 is DFQATT, CDR2 SNEGSKA (reference sequence). There are 11 residues in the CDR3. Written as DNA, the CDR3 is TGTCTTGGTGCCCCTAATCAGCCCCAGCATTTT. Encoded protein: CLGAPNQPQHF.

V and J are TRBV7-9 and TRBJ2-2, with D perhaps assigned TRBD1 or TRBD2 (6 bases each). The CDR3 spans 15 residues. Trimming pared 5 bases from V and 4 bases from J, leaving 14 bases between. CDR1 is SEHNR and CDR2 is FQNEAQ in the germline V gene (reference sequence). The CDR3 sequence is CASSRVEGGTGELFF. The DNA of the CDR3 is TGTGCCAGCAGCCGCGTGGAGGGGGGCACCGGGGAGCTGTTTTTT.

This chain links TRBV5-6 with TRBJ2-3; D is perhaps TRBD2 (5 bases). V lost 1 base to trimming and J lost 4 bases, with 10 bases between them. Germline V gene lookup returns CDR1 SGHDT and CDR2 YYEEEE. The CDR3 runs to 14 residues. Written as DNA, the CDR3 is TGTGCCAGCAGCTTGTCGCTAGCTCCAGATACGCAGTATTTT. Protein sequence: CASSLSLAPDTQYF.

V usage is TRBV20-1 and J usage is TRBJ1-1, with D perhaps matching TRBD1 (6 bases). Germline V gives CDR1 DFQATT, CDR2 SNEGSKA (reference sequence). This CDR3 has 13 residues. V gave up 8 bases and J gave up 0 bases, with 13 bases separating them. The CDR3 sequence: CSPMDSMNTEAFF. The CDR3 bases are TGCAGTCCCATGGACAGTATGAACACTGAAGCTTTCTTT.

This clonotype was seen a handful of times. J is TRBJ1-4 and V is TRBV6-1, with D hard to call. V dropped 4 bases and J dropped 8 bases, with 20 bases sitting between them. The CDR3 sequence is 16 residues long. Per the germline V gene, CDR1 is MNHNS and CDR2 is SASEGT. The chain's CDR3 is CASSAREAPRAEKLFF. As DNA, the CDR3 is TGTGCCAGCAGTGCCCGGGAGGCGCCCCGGGCCGAAAAACTGTTTTTT.

This clonotype was observed a handful of times. In DNA, the CDR3 is TGCGCCAGCAGCCAAACAAACAATGAGCAGTTCTTC. Its protein product is CASSQTNNEQFF. The rearrangement links TRBV5-1 to TRBJ2-1, with D unresolved. V dropped 4 bases and J dropped 5 bases, with 7 bases sitting between them. The CDR3 contains 12 residues. Germline V gene sequence: CDR1 SGHRS, CDR2 YFSETQ.

The chain joins TRBV12-3 or TRBV12-4 to TRBJ1-1; 9 bases align to TRBD1. This CDR3 contains 16 residues. Unmatched junction bases numbered 8, after V lost 3 bases and J lost 3 bases. The CDR3 is CASSFLPGQGDTEAFF. Written as DNA, the CDR3 is TGTGCCAGCAGTTTTCTTCCGGGACAGGGCGACACTGAAGCTTTCTTT.

CDR3 DNA: TGCAGCGCCGCTGGCGGGGATCATGGCTACACCTTC. The encoded protein is CSAAGGDHGYTF. J is TRBJ1-2 and V is TRBV29-1, with D uncertain. The CDR3 runs to 12 residues. Germline V gives CDR1 SQVTM, CDR2 ANQGSEA. Trimming took 7 bases from V and 6 from J, leaving 15 bases between them. Complete variable domain (other parts from reference TRBV29-1 and TRBJ1-2): SAVISQKPSRDICQRGTSLTIQCQVDSQVTMMFWYRQQPGQSLTLIATANQGSEATYESGFVIDKFPISRPNLTFSTLTVSNMSPEDSSIYLCSAAGGDHGYTFGSGTRLTVV.